The next 28 T cell receptor beta chains were all read from a single sample in a study of blood T cells in healthy people across ages (dated by TCRdb to about 2015). Library creation used 5' RACE. Sequencing instrument: Illumina HiSeq 2500. A second PCR of about 7 to 12 cycles was run with a J-beta primer mix and a sample-barcoded 5' primer. The raw public reads went through TCRdb reprocessing: fastp at Q25, MiXCR clone calling, in-frame beta chains kept. Merged by CDR3 protein, the rows form single entries marked with the most common genes and DNA. The sample data list 800,000 to 950,000 distinct CDR3 sequences, and almost 30% of these were observed just once. The ten largest clones represent roughly a tenth of the sample. The sample was also reused in another study, on T cells of mothers and their children.

The sequenced sample was blood. The receptors originated from a woman aged 40 to 50 in good health.

This clonotype was seen only a few times. One end of the junction fails to match germline, which may point to a read error. The CDR3 DNA is TGTGCCAGCAGCTTAGATGGCTCCTACAATGAGCAGTTCTTC. This encodes CASSLDGSYNEQFF. This chain links TRBV5-1 with TRBJ2-1; no clear D gene. The CDR3 is 14 residues long. Germline assignment: CDR1 SGHRS and CDR2 YFSETQ.

V is TRBV5-1 and J is TRBJ1-5; D unresolved. Germline V CDR1 and CDR2: SGHRS, YFSETQ. This CDR3 comprises 14 residues. Trimming pared 4 bases from V and 4 bases from J, leaving 12 bases between. The CDR3 sequence is CASSPDPSNQPQHF. CDR3 in DNA: TGCGCCAGCAGCCCCGACCCATCGAATCAGCCCCAGCATTTT.

Comments on this clonotype: This is likely a read error, given that the CDR3 carries no conserved phenylalanine or tryptophan at its end. This chain connects TRBV7-8 to TRBJ2-7; a weak D match, TRBD2 (5 bases). The CDR3 totals 13 residues. Germline CDR1 SGHVS, CDR2 FQNEAQ. CDR3 residues: CASSIAQRYEQYL. DNA for the CDR3: TGTGCCAGCAGCATAGCGCAGCGCTACGAGCAGTACTTA.

The rearrangement links TRBV3-1 to TRBJ2-1; D possibly corresponds to TRBD2 (5 bases). Per the germline V gene, CDR1 is LGHDT and CDR2 is YNNKEL (reference sequence). The CDR3 runs to 16 residues. Trimming left V 1 base short and J 5 bases short, with 15 bases between. Here the CDR3 DNA reads TGTGCCAGCAGCCAAGGCCTGGCGGGCCGACACAATGAGCAGTTCTTC. It is translated as CASSQGLAGRHNEQFF.

V and J are TRBV7-2 and TRBJ2-7; TRBD2 is a possible D gene (6 bases). Germline CDR1 and CDR2: SGHTA and FQGNSA. This CDR3 has 13 residues. Trimming stripped 4 bases from V and 6 bases from J, with 13 bases between. This CDR3 reads CASSSASVREQYF. For the CDR3, the DNA is TGTGCCAGCAGCTCGGCTAGCGTGCGCGAGCAGTACTTC.

The chain links TRBV3-1 to TRBJ2-1; no clear D gene. The CDR3 length is 15 residues. Germline CDR1 reads LGHDT; CDR2 reads YNNKEL (reference sequence). The V end was cut by 1 base, the J end by 2 bases, with 9 bases between. The CDR3 DNA reads TGTGCCAGCAGCCAAGTTGGGCCGGCCTACAATGAGCAGTTCTTC. It specifies CASSQVGPAYNEQFF.

This clonotype has just a few counts. The genes are TRBV5-1 and TRBJ2-5; TRBD2 agrees at 7 bases. The germline CDR1 and CDR2 sequences are SGHRS and YFSETQ. The CDR3 length is 13 residues. V dropped 9 bases and J dropped 5; count of bases not matched to a gene: 10. The CDR3, as DNA: TGCGCCACAGGAAGCGGGGACTTGGAGACCCAGTACTTC. Protein: CATGSGDLETQYF.

This clonotype was recorded once. CDR3 amino acids: CASKTGGTTDYEQYF. For the CDR3, the DNA is TGTGCCAGCAAAACTGGGGGGACTACCGACTACGAGCAGTACTTC. This chain joins TRBV28 and TRBJ2-5, with TRBD2 matching over 7 bases. The J call could be wrong; TRBJ2-7 is a better fit for the DNA end. Germline-derived CDR1 and CDR2 are MDHEN and SYDVKM. CDR3 length: 15 residues.

There are a few counts of this clonotype. The chain links TRBV7-2 to TRBJ2-7; D is perhaps TRBD2 (6 bases). CDR3 length equals 18 residues. Looked up from germline, CDR1 is SGHTA and CDR2 is FQGNSA. The germline V and J ends were trimmed by 4 bases and 4 bases, with 26 bases remaining between them. CDR3 residues: CASSSQNSLALEPYEQYF. The CDR3 coding sequence is TGTGCCAGCAGCTCACAAAACTCTCTAGCGCTTGAACCTTACGAGCAGTACTTC.

This clonotype was recorded a few times. V is TRBV15 and J is TRBJ1-1, with D possibly being TRBD1 (5 bases). The length of the CDR3 is 15 residues. Trimming removed 5 bases from V and 0 bases from J, with 13 bases in between. Germline CDR1 reads LNHNV; CDR2 reads YYDKDF (reference sequence). CDR3 DNA: TGTGCCACCAGCGTTCGACGGGGCATGAACACTGAAGCTTTCTTT. It specifies CATSVRRGMNTEAFF.

This chain links TRBV7-3 with TRBJ2-5, with D tentatively TRBD2 (7 bases). V lost 5 bases and J lost 5, with 15 bases in between. The CDR3 loop spans 14 amino acids. Germline CDR1 is SGHTA and CDR2 is FQGTGA. CDR3 nucleotide sequence: TGTGCCAGCAGCGGGGGGGGCCCTGGGGAGACCCAGTACTTC. It yields the protein CASSGGGPGETQYF.

This chain links TRBV6-1 with TRBJ1-1; D might be TRBD1 (6 bases). The CDR3 extends over 12 amino acids. Germline values: CDR1 MNHNS, CDR2 SASEGT. The V end was cut by 3 bases, the J end by 11 bases, with 13 bases between. CDR3 DNA: TGTGCCAGCAGTGACAGGGGATTTCGTGCTTTCTTT. It yields the protein CASSDRGFRAFF.

This clonotype was recorded at least ten times. The chain uses TRBV9 and TRBJ1-6, with no clear D. Germline CDR1 is SGDLS and CDR2 is YYNGEE. V dropped 3 bases and J dropped 9 bases, with 13 bases sitting between them. The CDR3 covers 14 residues. The CDR3 sequence: CASSGSYQTSPLHF. As DNA, the CDR3 is TGTGCCAGCAGCGGATCTTACCAGACTTCACCCCTCCACTTT. Full variable domain (remainder filled in from reference TRBV9 and TRBJ1-6): DSGVTQTPKHLITATGQRVTLRCSPRSGDLSVYWYQQSLDQGLQFLIQYYNGEERAKGNILERFSAQQFPDLHSELNLSSLELGDSALYFCASSGSYQTSPLHFGNGTRLTVT.

This clonotype showed up many times. One junction end does not reproduce the germline sequence, and a read error may be involved. This chain links TRBV14 with TRBJ2-7; 7 bases are shared with TRBD1. The CDR3 sequence is 13 residues long. The germline CDR1 and CDR2 sequences are SGHDN and FVKESK. The CDR3 spells CASRQDRVGEQYF. CDR3 sequence (DNA): TGTGCCAGCAGACAAGACAGGGTGGGCGAGCAGTACTTC.

A few counts support this clonotype. This sequence joins TRBV18 and TRBJ1-5; 7 bases are shared with TRBD1. CDR3 length equals 16 residues. V lost 3 bases to trimming and J lost 3 bases; unmatched junction nucleotides: 8. Germline V gives CDR1 KGHSH, CDR2 LQKENI. The CDR3 sequence: CASSPATGTLNQPQHF. As DNA, the CDR3 is TGTGCCAGCTCACCCGCGACAGGGACCCTCAATCAGCCCCAGCATTTT.

The chain couples TRBV5-1 to TRBJ2-3; possibly TRBD1 for D (6 bases). The length of the CDR3 is 14 residues. The V end lost 6 bases, the J end lost 2 bases, and 13 bases lay between the germline ends. The germline V gene has CDR1 SGHRS and CDR2 YFSETQ. Here the CDR3 reads CASKQGQNTDTQYF. CDR3 DNA: TGCGCCAGCAAACAGGGCCAGAACACAGATACGCAGTATTTT.

This clonotype appeared many times. This CDR3 is CASRATGVTTGELFF. The CDR3 bases are TGTGCCAGCAGGGCGACAGGGGTTACAACCGGGGAGCTGTTTTTT. The chain joins TRBV12-3 or TRBV12-4 to TRBJ2-2; TRBD1 matches 8 bases. This CDR3 region has 15 residues. Germline trimming cut 6 bases from V and 5 bases from J; bases unmatched to any gene: 8.

The rearrangement links TRBV7-2 to TRBJ1-1; the D gene is possibly TRBD1 (5 bases). The CDR3 runs 12 residues. CDR1 and CDR2 from the germline V gene are SGHTA and FQGNSA. V shed 4 bases and J shed 10 bases, with 13 bases lying between them. The CDR3 DNA reads TGTGCCAGCAGCTATCCTAGACAGAGAGCTTTCTTT. This encodes CASSYPRQRAFF.

In its sample, this clonotype was seen a few times. A read error may explain this, as a much larger clone is one base away. The rearrangement uses TRBV29-1 and TRBJ2-7, with a possible D match to TRBD2 (6 bases). Germline-derived CDR1 and CDR2 are SQVTM and ANQGSEA. The CDR3 extends over 12 amino acids. In DNA, the CDR3 is TGCAGCGGTGAAGGTCCCGGGGGCGAGCAGTACTTC. Translation gives CSGEGPGGEQYF.

With regard to this clonotype: A much larger clonotype is one base distant, so this may be a read error. The chain couples TRBV28 to TRBJ2-3; D perhaps matches TRBD1 (6 bases). Germline CDR1 is MDHEN and CDR2 is SYDVKM. Trimming took 5 bases from V and 4 from J, leaving 19 bases between them. The CDR3 length is 16 residues. CDR3 nucleotide sequence: TGTGCCAGCAGTACCCCGGACAGCTATAGCGCAGATACGCAGTATTTT. As protein: CASSTPDSYSADTQYF.

In this sample, this clonotype turned up many times. The chain has TRBV7-2 and TRBJ2-5, with 10 bases that match TRBD2. Trimming at V came to 5 bases and at J to 0 bases, leaving 6 bases not matched to a gene. The CDR3 length is 16 residues. In germline, CDR1 is SGHTA, CDR2 FQGNSA. The CDR3 DNA reads as TGTGCCAGCAGCCTCTCGGGACTAGCGAACCAAGAGACCCAGTACTTC. It codes for CASSLSGLANQETQYF.

The chain carries TRBV28 and TRBJ1-1, with D possibly matching TRBD1 (6 bases). CDR1 and CDR2 (germline): MDHEN, SYDVKM. The V end lost 2 bases, the J end lost 7 bases, and 17 bases lay between the germline ends. CDR3 length equals 15 residues. The CDR3 DNA reads as TGTGCCAGCAGTTTACCCACAGGGAGTCGGGGTGAAGCTTTCTTT. This gives the protein CASSLPTGSRGEAFF.

The chain carries TRBV7-2 and TRBJ2-4; the D gene could be TRBD1 or TRBD2 (5 bases each). TRBJ2-7 explains the end of the DNA better; the J call may be wrong. The CDR3 consists of 16 residues. Germline V lookup: CDR1 SGHTA, CDR2 FQGNSA. The CDR3 protein is CASNLDAGTEVYEQYF. In nucleotides, the CDR3 is TGTGCCAGCAACCTTGATGCAGGGACGGAGGTCTACGAGCAGTACTTC.

This clonotype showed up just a few times. The rearrangement links TRBV28 to TRBJ2-5; D possibly corresponds to TRBD2 (6 bases). The V gene's germline CDR1 is MDHEN and CDR2 SYDVKM. V was clipped by 6 bases and J by 2 bases, with 22 bases between them. This CDR3 has 17 amino acids. The CDR3 is CASSRGTELDQQETQYF. The CDR3 nucleotides read TGTGCCAGCAGCCGCGGGACGGAATTAGACCAACAAGAGACCCAGTACTTC.

Many counts were recorded for this clonotype. The rearrangement links TRBV9 to TRBJ2-7, with D perhaps matching TRBD1 (6 bases). V was pared by 2 bases and J by 5 bases, with 11 bases between. The CDR3 contains 13 residues. From germline, CDR1 is SGDLS and CDR2 YYNGEE. CDR3 sequence: CASSVSGDNEQYF. The DNA for the CDR3 is TGTGCCAGCAGCGTTTCAGGGGACAACGAGCAGTACTTC.

As to this clonotype: A junction end diverges from the germline sequence, so it may reflect a read error. The rearrangement joins TRBV28 to TRBJ2-4, with 10 bases lining up with TRBD2. The J call is uncertain, as TRBJ2-5 better fits the DNA end. CDR1 is MDHEN and CDR2 is SYDVKM in the germline V gene. There are 16 residues in the CDR3. The chain's CDR3 is CTSSLAGTSAQETQYF. DNA for the CDR3: TGTACCAGCAGTTTGGCCGGGACTAGCGCTCAAGAGACCCAGTACTTC.

As to this clonotype: A read error is possible here, since a much larger clone lies one base away. The V gene is TRBV27, the J gene TRBJ2-4; D gene ambiguous. The CDR3 contains 13 residues. Germline V gene lookup returns CDR1 MNHEY and CDR2 SMNVEV (reference sequence). V shed 3 bases and J shed 13 bases, with 16 bases lying between them. The CDR3, as DNA: TGTGCCAGCAGTTTTACCAGGTACCACGGGCAGTACTTC. It specifies CASSFTRYHGQYF.

Turning to this clonotype: Being one base from a much bigger clone, this may be a read error. The V and J genes are TRBV9 and TRBJ2-5; the D is unclear. Looked up from germline, CDR1 is SGDLS and CDR2 is YYNGEE. This CDR3 has 13 amino acids. CDR3 coding DNA: TGTGCCGGCAGCGCTATGGGCCAAGAGACCCAGTACTTC. Its protein is CAGSAMGQETQYF.